The source of this TCR beta chain is a study of early T cells in non-severe SARS-CoV-2 infection. Study in general: Sequencing of bulk RNA from unsorted whole blood was done, without chain pairing.

Findings of the study overall: There was a bias toward anti-spike CD8 responses in VDJdb matching, which missed private and CD4 specificities.

Individually, cDNA molecules had unique molecular identifiers attached to them. TCRdb re-called the 5' RACE reads with MiXCR, one entry per CDR3 protein. This table has approximately 110,000 distinct CDR3 sequences, about 15% appearing once. The length of the CDR3 is 16 residues. Trimming stripped 5 bases from V and 7 bases from J, with 21 bases between. Germline CDR1 and CDR2: DFQATT and SNEGSKA (reference sequence). Details on this clonotype: What it binds is not known.

Source material: whole blood. The chain is built from TRBV20-1 and TRBJ1-6; D might be TRBD1 (5 bases). This receptor was obtained from an adult who was a healthcare worker with PCR-confirmed SARS-CoV-2 infection or an uninfected control (not recorded which). The CDR3 region is CSARVQGVKWNSPLHF. The DNA of the CDR3 is TGCAGTGCTCGGGTCCAGGGAGTGAAGTGGAATTCACCCCTCCACTTT.